Each of the 12 T cell receptor beta chains below was sequenced from the same sample in a study of CD8 T cells in Susac syndrome. cDNA came from about 0.5 to 1 ug RNA primed by random hexamers. Each CDR3 protein is one row after TCRdb ran MiXCR on the immunoSEQ multiplex PCR reads. The sample contains roughly 160,000 distinct CDR3 sequences, about 93% of which appear only once. Sequenced input: CD4+ T cells from PBMCs. Source of these receptors: a human donor in good health.

This chain links TRBV5-6 with TRBJ2-3, with D perhaps TRBD1 (6 bases). V gave up 1 base and J gave up 7 bases, with 7 bases separating them. The V gene's germline CDR1 is SGHDT and CDR2 YYEEEE. The length of the CDR3 is 12 residues. CDR3 protein: CASSLQGNTQYF. Here the CDR3 DNA reads TGTGCCAGCAGCTTGCAGGGGAATACGCAGTATTTT.

This rearrangement joins TRBV28 to TRBJ1-2; D not certain. The germline CDR1 and CDR2 sequences are MDHEN and SYDVKM. There are 13 residues in the CDR3. Trimming took 6 bases from V and 6 from J, leaving 14 bases between them. The CDR3 coding sequence is TGTGCCAGCAGATACAGACTCGGAGATGGCTACACCTTC. Translating gives CASRYRLGDGYTF.

V is TRBV5-1 and J is TRBJ2-7; D assignment may be TRBD1 or TRBD2 (5 bases each). Deletions cut 3 bases from V and 2 bases from J, with 15 bases between. This CDR3 spans 15 amino acids. Germline CDR1 SGHRS, CDR2 YFSETQ. The CDR3 is CASSWPRDGAYEQYF. CDR3 nucleotide sequence: TGCGCCAGCAGCTGGCCCCGGGACGGCGCCTACGAGCAGTACTTC.

V usage is TRBV7-9 and J usage is TRBJ1-1; D is unclear. V gave up 1 base and J gave up 2 bases, with 8 bases separating them. Germline assignment: CDR1 SEHNR and CDR2 FQNEAQ (reference sequence). The CDR3 sequence is 14 residues long. DNA of the CDR3: TGTGCCAGCAGCTTAGTCACGGCAAACACTGAAGCTTTCTTT. Protein: CASSLVTANTEAFF.

The chain is built from TRBV20-1 and TRBJ2-1, with 10 bases identical to TRBD1. Germline lookup yields CDR1 DFQATT and CDR2 SNEGSKA (reference sequence). J lost 8 bases, V lost 3 bases, and 10 bases had no gene match. This CDR3 comprises 15 residues. CDR3 loop: CSASKGTGVIDEQFF. CDR3 sequence (DNA): TGCAGTGCTAGTAAGGGGACAGGGGTAATCGATGAGCAGTTCTTC.

This clonotype occurred a few times. CDR3 sequence (DNA): TGTGCCAGCAGCCCCGGACAAGAGCAGTTCTTC. Its translation: CASSPGQEQFF. The chain employs TRBV7-3 and TRBJ2-1; tentative D call: TRBD1 (5 bases). In germline, CDR1 is SGHTA, CDR2 FQGTGA. The CDR3 is 11 residues long. Trimming stripped 5 bases from V and 10 bases from J, with 9 bases between.

This clonotype appeared once. The gene calls are TRBV6-2 or TRBV6-3 and TRBJ2-7, with a tentative D call TRBD2 (6 bases). The CDR3 extends over 13 amino acids. Germline CDR1 and CDR2: MNHEY and SVGEGT. Between the trimmed V and J ends, which lost 6 bases and 3 bases, there was a span of 12 bases. CDR3 coding DNA: TGTGCCAGCAGGTGGGACTTAAACTACGAGCAGTACTTC. Residues: CASRWDLNYEQYF.

This clonotype appeared once. The chain joins TRBV29-1 to TRBJ2-5, with D possibly being TRBD1 (5 bases). Germline V lookup: CDR1 SQVTM, CDR2 ANQGSEA. V was pared by 5 bases and J by 4 bases, with 11 bases between. The CDR3 totals 12 residues. CDR3 in amino acids: CSVSRGLETQYF. CDR3 DNA sequence: TGCAGCGTTTCAAGGGGCTTAGAGACCCAGTACTTC.

The genes are TRBV29-1 and TRBJ2-2; 8 bases fit TRBD2. CDR1 is SQVTM, CDR2 ANQGSEA, per germline. CDR3 length: 15 amino acids. Trimming cost V 1 base and J 7 bases; bases outside gene matches: 8. The CDR3 loop reads CSVEGSGGIGGELFF. The CDR3 DNA follows: TGCAGCGTTGAAGGATCGGGAGGGATAGGCGGGGAGCTGTTTTTT.

The V call is TRBV6-5, the J call TRBJ2-1; 10 bases are a match to TRBD2. Per germline, CDR1 MNHEY and CDR2 SVGAGI. Trimming removed 2 bases from V and 8 bases from J; junction bases left unmatched: 6. The CDR3 spans 15 residues. CDR3 sequence (DNA): TGTGCCAGCAGTTACGAGGCTAGCGGGGGACATGAGCAGTTCTTC. Protein: CASSYEASGGHEQFF.

There are a few counts of this clonotype. V usage is TRBV29-1 and J usage is TRBJ1-2; D is ambiguous. This CDR3 has 10 residues. Germline V gene data show CDR1 as SQVTM and CDR2 as ANQGSEA. V lost 6 bases, J lost 8 bases, and 10 bases lay in between. DNA of the CDR3: TGCAGCGTGACCCTGGAAGGCTACACCTTC. This gives the protein CSVTLEGYTF.

V usage is TRBV9 and J usage is TRBJ2-3; D unresolved. Trimming cost V 3 bases and J 3 bases, with 11 bases left between them. The CDR3 length is 14 residues. From germline, CDR1 is SGDLS and CDR2 YYNGEE. In DNA, the CDR3 is TGTGCCAGCAGCGCGACACTGGCTACAGATACGCAGTATTTT. As protein: CASSATLATDTQYF.